This T cell receptor beta chain was sequenced in a study of low-dose radiotherapy and immunotherapy resistance in tumors. V was clipped by 1 base and J by 16 bases; unmatched bases: 5. CDR3 length: 12 amino acids. Germline CDR1 and CDR2: LNHNV and YYDKDF (reference sequence). With TRAV- and TRBV-specific primers, first-strand cDNA was made, covering the alpha and beta chains. TCRs underwent 15 to 20 PCR cycles of amplification with a constant-region primer and V-primer adapter. Via MiXCR, TCRdb re-called the reads, giving one row per CDR3 protein. Among under 90,000 distinct CDR3 sequences, around 17% were seen once, and the ten largest hold approximately 1.5%. This clonotype was recorded at least ten times. Described time point: after trial treatment. Sample treatment: LDRT plus nivolumab, ipilimumab, low-dose cyclophosphamide and aspirin (RACIN trial).

This clonotype was sampled from a male donor with prostate cancer. V usage is TRBV15 and J usage is TRBJ2-1; 9 positions match TRBD2. Material: PBMCs, obtained after low-dose radiotherapy plus immunotherapy. The CDR3 nucleotides are TGTGCCACCAGCAGAGGAATAGCGGGGGCCTTCTTC. It yields the protein CATSRGIAGAFF.